One sample yielded the 27 T cell receptor beta chains listed below, sequenced in a study of T-cell reconstitution after alpha-beta-depleted transplantation in children (TCRdb year 2016). The library was built by means of PCR. For sequencing, an Illumina HiSeq 2500 was employed. To normalize quantification of the TCRbeta repertoire, the TCR libraries were built with molecular barcoding that relied on unique molecular identifiers. The public reads were run again by TCRdb, first through fastp at Q25 and then through MiXCR, and only productive beta chains were kept. Every distinct CDR3 protein forms one entry, paired with its most common genes and DNA. The sample includes 600,000 to 700,000 distinct CDR3 sequences, with around 16% observed a single time. The ten largest account for about 1.1% of the sample. Sample: PBMCs from the stem cell graft donor, taken from the stem cell graft. Source of these receptors: a human donor who donated a stem cell graft to a child with acute myeloid leukemia.

This clonotype was seen ten or more times. This CDR3 is CSASQPGGWSGYTF. CDR3 nucleotide sequence: TGCAGTGCTAGTCAGCCCGGGGGCTGGTCGGGCTACACCTTC. This chain uses TRBV20-1 with TRBJ1-2; D may be TRBD1 (6 bases). Trimming took 3 bases from V and 8 from J, leaving 19 bases between them. Germline lookup yields CDR1 DFQATT and CDR2 SNEGSKA (reference sequence). This CDR3 has 14 amino acids.

This clonotype turned up a few times. This sequence joins TRBV20-1 and TRBJ2-3; a weak D match, TRBD2 (6 bases). CDR3 length: 15 amino acids. Germline assignment: CDR1 DFQATT and CDR2 SNEGSKA (reference sequence). Trimming shortened V by 6 bases and J by 0 bases, and 16 bases separated the two germline ends. The CDR3 protein is CSAPVAAGSTDTQYF. For the CDR3, the DNA is TGCAGTGCCCCCGTCGCGGCGGGGAGCACAGATACGCAGTATTTT.

This clonotype was observed a handful of times. V gene TRBV10-3 combines with J gene TRBJ1-3, with D perhaps TRBD1 (5 bases). CDR1 ENHRY and CDR2 SYGVKD come from the germline V gene. V was cut by 0 bases and J by 0 bases, with 12 bases left in between. The CDR3 spans 17 residues. CDR3 amino acids: CAISESTVQLSGNTIYF. DNA for the CDR3: TGTGCCATCAGTGAGTCGACAGTTCAACTCTCTGGAAACACCATATATTTT.

V gene TRBV12-3 or TRBV12-4 combines with J gene TRBJ1-5; D is ambiguous. This CDR3 spans 16 amino acids. Trimming took off 0 bases at V and 1 base at J, with 10 bases between the two ends. CDR3: CASSLARRESNQPQHF. The CDR3 nucleotides read TGTGCCAGCAGTTTAGCGCGTCGAGAGAGCAATCAGCCCCAGCATTTT.

The CDR3 DNA sequence: TGTGCCAGCAGCGCAGAAACAGGGACGAGGGGTTTCTTT. Its protein is CASSAETGTRGFF. The V gene is TRBV7-9, the J gene TRBJ1-1, with TRBD1 as a possible D gene (6 bases). This CDR3 has 13 residues. Germline CDR1 is SEHNR and CDR2 is FQNEAQ (reference sequence). Trimming stripped 5 bases from V and 13 bases from J, with 20 bases between.

This clonotype came up many times. V and J are TRBV5-1 and TRBJ2-1; D unresolved. V lost 1 base and J lost 1, with 9 bases in between. CDR1 SGHRS and CDR2 YFSETQ come from the germline V gene. CDR3 length equals 15 residues. CDR3 amino acids: CASSLKVSSYNEQFF. The DNA of the CDR3 is TGCGCCAGCAGCTTGAAGGTCTCTTCCTACAATGAGCAGTTCTTC.

This chain joins TRBV30 and TRBJ1-6; 8 bases are a match to TRBD1. The CDR3 has 14 residues. Germline V gene lookup returns CDR1 GTSNPN and CDR2 SVGIG (reference sequence). Trimming took 2 bases from V and 7 from J; bases not matched to a gene: 4. The CDR3 DNA reads TGTGCCTGGAGTAACGGACAGGGAAATTCACCCCTCCACTTT. This translates into CAWSNGQGNSPLHF.

This clonotype came up many times. This sequence joins TRBV20-1 and TRBJ1-5, with D possibly matching TRBD1 (6 bases). CDR3 length: 13 amino acids. Trimming pared 2 bases from V and 7 bases from J, leaving 12 bases between. Germline V lookup: CDR1 DFQATT, CDR2 SNEGSKA (reference sequence). The CDR3: CSARQGPEQPQHF. The DNA of the CDR3 is TGCAGTGCTAGACAGGGGCCAGAACAGCCCCAGCATTTT.

On this clonotype: The final CDR3 position lacks the conserved phenylalanine or tryptophan, pointing to a likely read error. The chain combines TRBV20-1 with TRBJ1-4; tentative D call: TRBD1 (6 bases). V gave up 7 bases and J gave up 3 bases, with 15 bases separating them. Germline CDR1 is DFQATT and CDR2 is SNEGSKA (reference sequence). The CDR3 is 14 amino acids. CDR3 sequence: CSVHGGAPNEKLFL. The CDR3 region has the DNA TGCAGTGTTCACGGGGGGGCCCCTAATGAAAAACTGTTTTTA.

This clonotype was seen many times. V and J are TRBV12-3 or TRBV12-4 and TRBJ2-1; the match to TRBD1 covers 8 bases. This CDR3 is 17 amino acids long. V trimming: 5 bases; J trimming: 0 bases; junction bases outside the gene matches: 9. The DNA of the CDR3 is TGTGCCAGCAGTCCCGGGACAGGCCGGAGCTCCTACAATGAGCAGTTCTTC. It specifies CASSPGTGRSSYNEQFF.

The chain is built from TRBV3-1 and TRBJ2-1; D is unresolved. Trimming shortened V by 3 bases and J by 6 bases, and 15 bases separated the two germline ends. From germline, CDR1 is LGHDT and CDR2 YNNKEL (reference sequence). This CDR3 is 15 amino acids long. The CDR3 DNA sequence: TGTGCCAGCAGCCAGGGCCCGCTAGTAGTCAATGAGCAGTTCTTC. Translated: CASSQGPLVVNEQFF.

This clonotype came up a few times. This chain joins TRBV4-3 and TRBJ2-2, with 12 bases aligning to TRBD1. This CDR3 has 17 residues. Germline loops: CDR1 LGHNA, CDR2 YSLEER. V dropped 0 bases and J dropped 5; count of bases not matched to a gene: 4. CDR3 DNA sequence: TGCGCCAGCAGCCAAGAGGGGACAGGGGGCGTTACCGGGGAGCTGTTTTTT. Protein: CASSQEGTGGVTGELFF.

The sample holds a few counts of this clonotype. The V gene is TRBV7-2, the J gene TRBJ1-3; D is possibly TRBD1 (6 bases). Germline lookup yields CDR1 SGHTA and CDR2 FQGNSA. This CDR3 is 15 amino acids long. V was pared by 5 bases and J by 0 bases, with 11 bases between. The CDR3 loop reads CASSPWDISGNTIYF. The CDR3 DNA sequence: TGTGCCAGCAGCCCCTGGGACATCTCTGGAAACACCATATATTTT. The variable domain in full, completed from reference TRBV7-2 and TRBJ1-3, reads GAGVSQSPSNKVTEKGKDVELRCDPISGHTALYWYRQSLGQGLEFLIYFQGNSAPDKSGLPSDRFSAERTGGSVSTLTIQRTQQEDSAVYLCASSPWDISGNTIYFGEGSWLTVV.

This clonotype has only a few counts. The V gene is TRBV7-2, the J gene TRBJ2-3, with TRBD1 matching over 7 bases. V lost 2 bases to trimming and J lost 6 bases; unmatched junction nucleotides: 5. The CDR3 totals 14 residues. Germline V gene sequence: CDR1 SGHTA, CDR2 FQGNSA. Here the CDR3 reads CASSLQQGRDTQYF. CDR3 coding DNA: TGTGCCAGCAGCTTACAACAGGGGCGCGATACGCAGTATTTT.

This clonotype was recorded only once. The V and J genes are TRBV11-1 and TRBJ1-1; D is ambiguous. V shed 11 bases and J shed 0 bases, with 13 bases lying between them. Germline V gene sequence: CDR1 SGHAT, CDR2 FQDESV (reference sequence). The CDR3 totals 13 residues. DNA for the CDR3: TGTGCCGGCAAAGGACGGATGAACACTGAAGCTTTCTTT. Its protein is CAGKGRMNTEAFF.

This clonotype was counted a few times. The V gene is TRBV10-3, the J gene TRBJ2-5; 7 nucleotides agree with TRBD1. The germline V gene has CDR1 ENHRY and CDR2 SYGVKD. CDR3 length: 14 residues. J gave up 5 bases and V 10 bases, and 13 bases lay outside the gene matches. CDR3 coding DNA: TGTGCCAGCCGGACAGGACAAGAGGGGGAGACCCAGTACTTC. Its protein product is CASRTGQEGETQYF.

The table lists this clonotype with a few counts. DNA of the CDR3: TGTGCCAGCGCCGGGACAGGGGAATACGAGCAGTACGTC. As protein: CASAGTGEYEQYV. The V and J genes are TRBV5-6 and TRBJ2-7; the match to TRBD1 covers 10 bases. The germline V gene has CDR1 SGHDT and CDR2 YYEEEE. The CDR3 length is 13 residues. The trim removed 7 bases at V and 4 bases at J, leaving 5 bases unmatched.

In this sample, this clonotype turned up many times. The V and J genes are TRBV12-3 or TRBV12-4 and TRBJ1-2; the D is unclear. The CDR3 spans 14 residues. V was shortened by 4 bases and J by 4 bases, with 13 bases between the two germline ends. The CDR3 sequence: CASSSQASFYGYTF. The CDR3 nucleotides read TGTGCCAGCAGTTCCCAGGCTTCCTTCTATGGCTACACCTTC.

This clonotype occurred many times. V is TRBV5-5 and J is TRBJ2-1; D is possibly TRBD1 (6 bases). CDR3 size: 15 residues. Trimming took off 1 base at V and 6 bases at J, with 14 bases between the two ends. CDR1 and CDR2 from the germline V gene are SGHKS and YYEKEE (reference sequence). The CDR3 here is CASSLLGQGTNEQFF. The CDR3 DNA reads as TGTGCCAGCAGCTTGCTTGGGCAGGGGACCAATGAGCAGTTCTTC.

The chain links TRBV7-2 to TRBJ1-5; D is undetermined. CDR3 length: 13 residues. V lost 1 base, J lost 6 bases, and 7 bases lay in between. Germline V CDR1 and CDR2: SGHTA, FQGNSA. Here the CDR3 reads CASSLDRPQPQHF. The CDR3, as DNA: TGTGCCAGCAGCTTAGATCGGCCTCAGCCCCAGCATTTT.

There are a few counts of this clonotype. In DNA, the CDR3 is TGTGCCAGCAGCCCCTTTGAGTCGGGAGCAGTCTCTGGGGCCAACGTCCTGACTTTC. Translation gives CASSPFESGAVSGANVLTF. This chain connects TRBV7-3 to TRBJ2-6, with D perhaps TRBD2 (6 bases). The CDR3 runs to 19 residues. V lost 5 bases, J lost 0 bases, and 20 bases lay in between. Germline-derived CDR1 and CDR2 are SGHTA and FQGTGA. Combining the CDR3 with reference TRBV7-3 and TRBJ2-6 gives the whole variable domain GAGVSQTPSNKVTEKGKYVELRCDPISGHTALYWYRQSLGQGPEFLIYFQGTGAADDSGLPNDRFFAVRPEGSVSTLKIQRTERGDSAVYLCASSPFESGAVSGANVLTFGAGSRLTVL.

Concerning this clonotype: A much larger clone is a single base away; this may be a read error. The genes are TRBV20-1 and TRBJ1-1; D perhaps matches TRBD1 (5 bases). The CDR3 is made up of 13 amino acids. Trimming shortened V by 3 bases and J by 4 bases, and 12 bases separated the two germline ends. Germline CDR1 is DFQATT and CDR2 is SNEGSKA (reference sequence). The CDR3 region is CSASLGVTTEAFF. CDR3 DNA: TGCAGTGCTAGTCTGGGGGTGACCACTGAAGCTTTCTTT.

The table lists this clonotype with a few counts. V gene TRBV6-5 combines with J gene TRBJ2-6; TRBD1 is a possible D gene (6 bases). CDR3 length: 16 residues. Trimming stripped 2 bases from V and 2 bases from J, with 10 bases between. Germline V gene lookup returns CDR1 MNHEY and CDR2 SVGAGI. The CDR3 DNA is TGTGCCAGCAGTTACGAGAACAGGGCTGGGGCCAACGTCCTGACTTTC. Amino acids: CASSYENRAGANVLTF.

This clonotype was detected ten times or more. The chain couples TRBV5-5 to TRBJ2-1, with 7 nucleotides matching TRBD2. Germline CDR1 reads SGHKS; CDR2 reads YYEKEE (reference sequence). Germline trimming cut 4 bases from V and 2 bases from J; bases unmatched to any gene: 12. The CDR3 contains 17 residues. This CDR3 is CASSLPLAGDTYNEQFF. In DNA form, the CDR3 reads TGTGCCAGCAGCCTTCCCTTAGCGGGCGATACCTACAATGAGCAGTTCTTC.

This clonotype was recorded at least ten times. V and J are TRBV20-1 and TRBJ2-4, with D unclear. The CDR3 runs 14 residues. V lost 5 bases and J lost 0, with 11 bases in between. Germline values: CDR1 DFQATT, CDR2 SNEGSKA (reference sequence). The CDR3 is CSAHPRLAKNIQYF. CDR3 in DNA: TGCAGTGCTCACCCGCGGCTAGCCAAAAACATTCAGTACTTC.

This chain connects TRBV24-1 to TRBJ2-1; D uncertain. The germline V and J ends were trimmed by 3 bases and 3 bases, with 2 bases remaining between them. Germline loops: CDR1 KGHDR, CDR2 SFDVKD. The CDR3 is 12 amino acids. The CDR3 here is CATSDHYNEQFF. The CDR3 DNA is TGTGCCACCAGTGATCACTACAATGAGCAGTTCTTC.

This clonotype was seen repeatedly, ten times or more. V is TRBV7-2 and J is TRBJ1-1; 10 bases map to TRBD1. The CDR3 has 13 amino acids. Per the germline V gene, CDR1 is SGHTA and CDR2 is FQGNSA. The J segment lost 11 bases and the V segment lost 4 bases, leaving 7 bases of the junction unmatched. The CDR3 region is CASSSRQGARAFF. The DNA for the CDR3 is TGTGCCAGCAGCTCCAGACAGGGGGCGAGGGCTTTCTTT.